Listed here are 28 T cell receptor beta chains from one sample, sequenced in a study of T cell repertoires in cytomegalovirus infection. TCRdb processed the reads anew with MiXCR; each CDR3 protein has one entry. This table holds roughly 500,000 distinct CDR3 sequences, 16% found once. The sequenced sample consisted of CD8+ T cells from PBMCs. The receptor source for this set is a human donor in good health (CMV status not recorded). Some clones in this sample may be carry-over from other donors' samples.

The chain's CDR3 is CASSTRGGDGYTF. The CDR3 DNA reads TGTGCCAGCAGCACGAGAGGGGGGGACGGCTACACCTTC. The rearrangement links TRBV7-9 to TRBJ1-2; tentative D call: TRBD1 (6 bases). This CDR3 contains 13 residues. Trimming pared 5 bases from V and 8 bases from J, leaving 15 bases between. The germline V gene encodes CDR1 SEHNR and CDR2 FQNEAQ (reference sequence).

The V call is TRBV4-2, the J call TRBJ2-2; the D is unclear. CDR3 length: 16 amino acids. Deletions cut 0 bases from V and 0 bases from J, with 8 bases between. Germline lookup yields CDR1 LGHNA and CDR2 YNFKEQ. CDR3 coding DNA: TGTGCCAGCAGCCAAGAACTGGGTTCGAACACCGGGGAGCTGTTTTTT. It is translated as CASSQELGSNTGELFF.

In its sample, this clonotype was seen a few times. The chain carries TRBV28 and TRBJ1-5; D is unresolved. This CDR3 is built from 15 residues. Germline assignment: CDR1 MDHEN and CDR2 SYDVKM. V was shortened by 1 base and J by 10 bases, with 17 bases between the two germline ends. The CDR3 protein is CASSLSDPLLTPQHF. CDR3 DNA sequence: TGTGCCAGCAGTTTATCGGACCCCCTACTCACACCCCAGCATTTT.

There are many counts of this clonotype. The chain uses TRBV6-2 or TRBV6-3 and TRBJ2-1; D not certain. CDR1 is MNHEY, CDR2 SVGEGT, per germline. Trimming left V 2 bases short and J 5 bases short, with 4 bases between. The CDR3 is 12 amino acids. The CDR3 region has the DNA TGTGCCAGCAGTTACCCTGACAATGAGCAGTTCTTC. Translating gives CASSYPDNEQFF.

This clonotype was seen at least ten times. The chain uses TRBV11-2 and TRBJ2-7, with 7 bases that match TRBD1. The V and J ends lost 7 bases and 0 bases, in that order; junction bases with no gene match: 9. The germline V gene has CDR1 SGHAT and CDR2 FQNNGV. This CDR3 contains 15 residues. As DNA, the CDR3 is TGTGCCAGCACCACCAAGGGACAGTACTCCTACGAGCAGTACTTC. It encodes CASTTKGQYSYEQYF.

The chain links TRBV29-1 to TRBJ1-2, with D possibly matching TRBD1 (5 bases). CDR1 is SQVTM and CDR2 is ANQGSEA in the germline V gene. Trimming removed 0 bases at V and 8 bases at J, with 13 bases between. The CDR3 spans 13 residues. This CDR3 is CSVEDSQVGGYTF. CDR3 nucleotides: TGCAGCGTTGAAGACTCACAGGTGGGCGGCTACACCTTC.

The chain uses TRBV28 and TRBJ2-7; TRBD1 matches at 8 bases. CDR3 length: 16 residues. J gave up 4 bases and V 6 bases, and 14 bases lay outside the gene matches. CDR1 is MDHEN and CDR2 is SYDVKM in the germline V gene. This CDR3 reads CASSRGQATLGYEQYF. In nucleotides, the CDR3 is TGTGCCAGCAGCCGGGGACAGGCAACGCTGGGGTACGAGCAGTACTTC. Full variable domain (remainder filled in from reference TRBV28 and TRBJ2-7): DVKVTQSSRYLVKRTGEKVFLECVQDMDHENMFWYRQDPGLGLRLIYFSYDVKMKEKGDIPEGYSVSREKKERFSLILESASTNQTSMYLCASSRGQATLGYEQYFGPGTRLTVT.

This clonotype was recorded many times. The J gene is TRBJ2-1, the V gene TRBV6-5, with D possibly being TRBD1 (5 bases). CDR1 and CDR2 (germline): MNHEY, SVGAGI. V lost 10 bases to trimming and J lost 5 bases, with 15 bases between them. The CDR3 length is 13 residues. CDR3 in amino acids: CATNPGQHNEQFF. DNA for the CDR3: TGTGCCACCAACCCAGGGCAGCACAATGAGCAGTTCTTC.

CDR3: CSVEGGETSGTDTQYF. As DNA, the CDR3 is TGCAGCGTTGAGGGGGGGGAGACTAGCGGGACAGATACGCAGTATTTT. The rearrangement joins TRBV29-1 to TRBJ2-3, with 10 positions matching TRBD2. V lost 3 bases and J lost 3; bases outside the gene matches: 9. This CDR3 has 16 amino acids. In germline, CDR1 is SQVTM, CDR2 ANQGSEA.

On this clonotype itself: The junction shows a germline mismatch at one end, possibly a read error. This sequence joins TRBV19 and TRBJ2-2; tentative D call: TRBD2 (5 bases). The length of the CDR3 is 14 residues. CDR1 and CDR2 (germline): LNHDA, SQIVND (reference sequence). Here the CDR3 reads CASSSRRRTGVLFF. CDR3 sequence (DNA): TGTGCCAGTAGTTCTCGACGGAGAACCGGGGTGCTGTTTTTT.

This clonotype was observed a few times. The chain couples TRBV11-3 to TRBJ2-1; D unresolved. V was shortened by 1 base and J by 10 bases, with 8 bases between the two germline ends. Germline V gene sequence: CDR1 SGHNT, CDR2 YENEEA. The CDR3 loop spans 12 amino acids. CDR3 residues: CASSLVIAEQFF. In DNA form, the CDR3 reads TGTGCCAGCAGCTTAGTAATCGCCGAGCAGTTCTTC.

This clonotype was observed at least ten times. The chain carries TRBV12-3 or TRBV12-4 and TRBJ2-1, with 8 bases identical to TRBD1. V lost 4 bases to trimming and J lost 9 bases; unmatched junction nucleotides: 14. CDR3 length equals 16 residues. The CDR3 reads CASSSQGAPPLSEQFF. The DNA for the CDR3 is TGTGCCAGCAGTTCTCAGGGGGCTCCCCCGTTGAGTGAGCAGTTCTTC.

The table lists this clonotype with many counts. The genes are TRBV23-1 and TRBJ1-1, with D maybe TRBD1 (6 bases). TRBV23-1 is noted as an ORF with a role that remains uncertain. The CDR3 is made up of 13 amino acids. With 8 bases removed from V and 11 bases from J, the gap between germline ends came to 21 bases. In DNA, the CDR3 is TGCGCCAGCGGAAGGGGACACAAGGCGGGGGCTTTCTTT. This sequence encodes CASGRGHKAGAFF.

In the case of this clonotype: This could be a read error, since a much larger clone is one nucleotide away. J is TRBJ2-5 and V is TRBV12-3 or TRBV12-4; 7 positions match TRBD2. The junction had 8 bases not matched to a gene; V was cut back by 0 bases and J by 7 bases. The CDR3 loop spans 15 amino acids. CDR3 region: CASSLAGSGRGTQYF. CDR3 nucleotides: TGTGCCAGCAGTTTAGCGGGCTCGGGGAGGGGGACCCAGTACTTC.

This clonotype was recorded at least ten times. The rearrangement links TRBV4-2 to TRBJ2-5, with 8 bases that match TRBD2. Germline lookup yields CDR1 LGHNA and CDR2 YNFKEQ. The V and J ends lost 4 bases and 0 bases, in that order; junction bases with no gene match: 7. CDR3 length: 16 residues. CDR3 region: CASSPRGGLDQETQYF. In nucleotides, the CDR3 is TGTGCCAGCAGCCCCCGTGGGGGACTAGACCAAGAGACCCAGTACTTC.

This clonotype came up a few times. This chain uses TRBV18 with TRBJ2-7; possibly TRBD1 for D (5 bases). CDR1 and CDR2 (germline): KGHSH, LQKENI. The V gene lost 0 bases and the J gene lost 0 bases, with 9 bases spanning the gap. The CDR3 length is 15 residues. In DNA, the CDR3 is TGTGCCAGCTCACCACCCGACAGTGCCTCCTACGAGCAGTACTTC. It encodes CASSPPDSASYEQYF.

The chain uses TRBV19 and TRBJ2-7; D is perhaps TRBD1 (6 bases). V lost 7 bases and J 4 bases, leaving 17 bases between the germline ends. Germline assignment: CDR1 LNHDA and CDR2 SQIVND (reference sequence). There are 14 residues in the CDR3. CDR3 residues: CASTAGRGLYEQYF. Here the CDR3 DNA reads TGTGCCAGTACCGCGGGCAGGGGCCTATACGAGCAGTACTTC.

The chain couples TRBV6-1 to TRBJ2-1; D is unresolved. Trimming shortened V by 2 bases and J by 7 bases, and 15 bases separated the two germline ends. CDR3 length: 15 amino acids. CDR1 and CDR2 (germline): MNHNS, SASEGT. CDR3 region: CASSEIGFVGNEQFF. The CDR3 nucleotides read TGTGCCAGCAGTGAAATAGGCTTTGTAGGGAATGAGCAGTTCTTC.

This clonotype was observed a handful of times. The chain employs TRBV6-5 and TRBJ1-1; D is undetermined. This CDR3 comprises 14 residues. Germline V CDR1 and CDR2: MNHEY, SVGAGI. The V gene lost 0 bases and the J gene lost 1 base, with 6 bases spanning the gap. The CDR3 region is CASSYSTANTEAFF. For the CDR3, the DNA is TGTGCCAGCAGTTACTCGACCGCGAACACTGAAGCTTTCTTT.

The V call is TRBV19, the J call TRBJ1-2; D not resolved. This CDR3 contains 16 residues. Germline CDR1 LNHDA, CDR2 SQIVND (reference sequence). Deletions cut 0 bases from V and 4 bases from J, with 15 bases between. This chain's CDR3 is CASSIDIPSPFYGYTF. The CDR3, as DNA: TGTGCCAGTAGTATAGATATCCCAAGCCCCTTCTATGGCTACACCTTC. The full variable domain, with the rest looked up from reference TRBV19 and TRBJ1-2, is DGGITQSPKYLFRKEGQNVTLSCEQNLNHDAMYWYRQDPGQGLRLIYYSQIVNDFQKGDIAEGYSVSREKKESFPLTVTSAQKNPTAFYLCASSIDIPSPFYGYTFGSGTRLTVV.

This clonotype was seen repeatedly, ten times or more. The chain carries TRBV9 and TRBJ2-5, with TRBD2 matching over 7 bases. This CDR3 has 15 amino acids. Per germline, CDR1 SGDLS and CDR2 YYNGEE. V lost 2 bases, J lost 2 bases, and 6 bases stayed unmatched. The CDR3 DNA follows: TGTGCCAGCAGCGTTGGGGGAGGGAGGCAAGAGACCCAGTACTTC. Translating gives CASSVGGGRQETQYF.

The chain couples TRBV5-1 to TRBJ2-1; D is possibly TRBD2 (6 bases). The CDR3 is made up of 17 amino acids. Germline values: CDR1 SGHRS, CDR2 YFSETQ. Trimming removed 1 base from V and 9 bases from J, with 23 bases in between. The chain's CDR3 is CASSLWGGDGSNSEQFF. The DNA of the CDR3 is TGCGCCAGCAGCTTGTGGGGCGGGGATGGTTCGAACAGTGAGCAGTTCTTC.

CDR3 amino acids: CASSSQGRAGEFYEQYF. As DNA, the CDR3 is TGTGCCAGCAGTTCCCAGGGGCGGGCAGGGGAGTTCTACGAGCAGTACTTC. The chain combines TRBV28 with TRBJ2-7, with a tentative D call TRBD1 (6 bases). V was trimmed by 4 bases and J by 3 bases, leaving 22 bases between them. CDR1 is MDHEN and CDR2 is SYDVKM in the germline V gene. This CDR3 region has 17 residues.

This clonotype has a handful of counts. The chain links TRBV12-3 or TRBV12-4 to TRBJ2-7; 8 bases agree with TRBD1. The CDR3 has 15 residues. Unmatched junction bases numbered 9, after V lost 5 bases and J lost 3 bases. CDR3 sequence: CASSPQGEFRYEQYF. DNA of the CDR3: TGTGCCAGCAGTCCACAGGGGGAATTTCGCTACGAGCAGTACTTC.

In the case of this clonotype: Just one base apart from a much larger clone, this may be a read error. The chain carries TRBV27 and TRBJ1-4, with D uncertain. The CDR3 extends over 15 amino acids. The germline V gene encodes CDR1 MNHEY and CDR2 SMNVEV (reference sequence). Trimming left V 3 bases short and J 3 bases short, with 11 bases between. DNA of the CDR3: TGTGCCAGCAGTTTCCTGGACGGGTCTAATGAAAAACTGTTTTTT. Translation: CASSFLDGSNEKLFF.

This chain uses TRBV28 with TRBJ1-1, with D unclear. The CDR3 extends over 16 amino acids. Germline loops: CDR1 MDHEN, CDR2 SYDVKM. V was trimmed by 6 bases and J by 0 bases, leaving 17 bases between them. The CDR3 region is CASSPLEEVLNTEAFF. CDR3 DNA: TGTGCCAGCAGCCCTCTGGAGGAGGTATTGAACACTGAAGCTTTCTTT.

This chain joins TRBV4-2 and TRBJ2-3; D is undetermined. Germline V lookup: CDR1 LGHNA, CDR2 YNFKEQ. V lost 0 bases and J lost 0, with 7 bases in between. The CDR3 is 15 residues long. CDR3 amino acids: CASSQDASSTDTQYF. CDR3 bases: TGTGCCAGCAGCCAAGACGCTTCTAGCACAGATACGCAGTATTTT.

The rearrangement uses TRBV20-1 and TRBJ1-1; no reliable D call. The V end was cut by 2 bases, the J end by 0 bases, with 10 bases between. CDR3 length equals 14 residues. In germline, CDR1 is DFQATT, CDR2 SNEGSKA (reference sequence). CDR3: CSARPFAMNTEAFF. The CDR3 DNA is TGCAGTGCTAGACCCTTCGCTATGAACACTGAAGCTTTCTTT.